This T cell receptor (beta chain) was retrieved from a study of beta chain features in type 1 diabetes. Overall study results and limits: TCRB CDR3 length was moderately but significantly reduced in all four CD4+ subsets of Type 1 diabetes patients. The study found fewer insertions and more deletions at VDJ junctions in type 1 diabetes patients. A greater similarity of naive, central memory and Treg TCRB repertoires was seen among patients than among healthy donors.

What was sequenced were expressed TCRB transcripts, since all of the isolated RNA had been reverse transcribed. Profiled with immunoSEQ multiplex PCR; TCRdb holds only in-frame clones, not every one. This sample has about 240,000 clones, with 25% to 35% found just once. Based on CD45RO/CCR7/CD25/CD127/CD95/CD27, CD4+ regulatory, stem cell-like memory, naive and central memory cells were sorted. Points on this clone: Its antigen is undetermined.

The CDR3 totals 15 residues. Germline V lookup: CDR1 MNHNY, CDR2 SVGAGI (reference sequence). V shed 5 bases and J 9 bases; nucleotides not matched to a gene: 8. The sample consisted of central memory CD4+ T cells from blood. The V and J genes are TRBV6-6 and TRBJ1-6; 9 bases align to TRBD1. This TCR came from a young man in good health. The CDR3 coding sequence is TGTGCCAGCAGTCTGAGGGGACAGGGTATTTCACCCCTCCACTTT. Encoded protein: CASSLRGQGISPLHF.